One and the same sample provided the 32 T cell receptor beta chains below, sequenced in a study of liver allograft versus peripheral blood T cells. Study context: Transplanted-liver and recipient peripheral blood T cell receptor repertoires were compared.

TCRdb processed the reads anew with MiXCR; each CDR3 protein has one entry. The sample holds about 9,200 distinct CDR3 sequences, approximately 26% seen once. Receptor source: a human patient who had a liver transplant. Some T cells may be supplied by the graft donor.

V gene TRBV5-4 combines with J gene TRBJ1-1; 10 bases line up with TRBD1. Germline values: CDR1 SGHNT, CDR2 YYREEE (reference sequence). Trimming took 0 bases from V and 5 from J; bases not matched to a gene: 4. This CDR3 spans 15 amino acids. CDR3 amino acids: CASSLARTGGTEAFF. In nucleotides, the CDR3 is TGTGCCAGCAGCTTGGCCAGGACAGGGGGAACTGAAGCTTTCTTT.

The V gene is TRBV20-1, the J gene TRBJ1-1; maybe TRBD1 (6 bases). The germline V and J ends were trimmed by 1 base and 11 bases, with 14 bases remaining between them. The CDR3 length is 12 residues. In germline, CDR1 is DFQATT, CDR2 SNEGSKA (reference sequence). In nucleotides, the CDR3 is TGCAGTGCTAGAGTGGGGACACTGAAGGCTTTCTTT. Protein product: CSARVGTLKAFF.

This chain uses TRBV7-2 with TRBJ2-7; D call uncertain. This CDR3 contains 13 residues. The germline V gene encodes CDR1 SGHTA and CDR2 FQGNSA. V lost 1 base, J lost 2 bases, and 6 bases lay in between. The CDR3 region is CASSLGDAYEQYF. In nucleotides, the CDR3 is TGTGCCAGCAGCTTAGGCGATGCCTACGAGCAGTACTTC.

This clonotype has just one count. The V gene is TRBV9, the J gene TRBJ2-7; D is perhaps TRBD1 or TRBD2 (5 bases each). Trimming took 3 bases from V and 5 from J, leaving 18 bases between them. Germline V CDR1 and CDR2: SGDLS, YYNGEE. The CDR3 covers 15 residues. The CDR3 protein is CASSEDMGGLHEQYF. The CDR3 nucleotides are TGTGCCAGCAGCGAGGACATGGGTGGACTTCACGAGCAGTACTTC.

The CDR3 region is CSAWVQESAQSDTIYF. CDR3 nucleotide sequence: TGCAGTGCTTGGGTCCAGGAATCGGCGCAATCTGACACCATATATTTT. The V call is TRBV20-1, the J call TRBJ1-3; D gene uncertain. Per germline, CDR1 DFQATT and CDR2 SNEGSKA (reference sequence). The CDR3 covers 16 residues. V gave up 5 bases and J gave up 8 bases, with 25 bases separating them.

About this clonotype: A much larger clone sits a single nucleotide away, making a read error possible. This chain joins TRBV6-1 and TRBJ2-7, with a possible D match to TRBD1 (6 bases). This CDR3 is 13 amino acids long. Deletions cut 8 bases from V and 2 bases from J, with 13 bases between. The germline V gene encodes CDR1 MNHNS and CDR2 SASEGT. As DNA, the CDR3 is TGTGCCAGCTATCGGGGACAAACCTACGAGCAGTACTTC. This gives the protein CASYRGQTYEQYF.

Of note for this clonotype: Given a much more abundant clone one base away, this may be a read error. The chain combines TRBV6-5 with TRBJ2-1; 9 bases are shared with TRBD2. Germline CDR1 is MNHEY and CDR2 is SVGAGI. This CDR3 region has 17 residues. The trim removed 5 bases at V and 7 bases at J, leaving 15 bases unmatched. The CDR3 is CASSEGAGAGGKNEQFF. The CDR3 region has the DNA TGTGCCAGCAGTGAGGGAGCAGGAGCGGGAGGAAAGAATGAGCAGTTCTTC.

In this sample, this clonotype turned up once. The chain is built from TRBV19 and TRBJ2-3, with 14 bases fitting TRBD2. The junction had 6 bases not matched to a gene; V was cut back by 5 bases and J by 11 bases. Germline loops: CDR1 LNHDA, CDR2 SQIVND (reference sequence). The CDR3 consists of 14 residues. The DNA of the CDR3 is TGTGCCAGTAGTTCACCGGGACTAGCGGGGGTGCAGTATTTT. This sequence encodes CASSSPGLAGVQYF.

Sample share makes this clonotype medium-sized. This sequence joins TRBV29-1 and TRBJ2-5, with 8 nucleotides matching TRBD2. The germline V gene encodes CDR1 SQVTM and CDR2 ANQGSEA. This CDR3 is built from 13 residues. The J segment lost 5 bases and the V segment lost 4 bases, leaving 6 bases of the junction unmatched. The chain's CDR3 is CSVVRLARETQYF. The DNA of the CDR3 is TGCAGCGTTGTGAGACTAGCGCGCGAGACCCAGTACTTC.

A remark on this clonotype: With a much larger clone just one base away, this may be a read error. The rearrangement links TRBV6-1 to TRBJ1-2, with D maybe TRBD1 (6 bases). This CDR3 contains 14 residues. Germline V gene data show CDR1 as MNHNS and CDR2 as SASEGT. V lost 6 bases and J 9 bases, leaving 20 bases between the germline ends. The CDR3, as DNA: TGTGCCAGCAGGGGAGGCCCACGAGGGGGAAGCTACACCTTC. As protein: CASRGGPRGGSYTF.

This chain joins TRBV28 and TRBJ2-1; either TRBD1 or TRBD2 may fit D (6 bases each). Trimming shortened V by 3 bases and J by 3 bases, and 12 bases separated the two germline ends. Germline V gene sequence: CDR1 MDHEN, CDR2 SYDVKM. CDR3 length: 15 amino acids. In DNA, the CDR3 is TGTGCCAGCAGTTTGGGGGGCAGTCTCTACAATGAGCAGTTCTTC. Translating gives CASSLGGSLYNEQFF.

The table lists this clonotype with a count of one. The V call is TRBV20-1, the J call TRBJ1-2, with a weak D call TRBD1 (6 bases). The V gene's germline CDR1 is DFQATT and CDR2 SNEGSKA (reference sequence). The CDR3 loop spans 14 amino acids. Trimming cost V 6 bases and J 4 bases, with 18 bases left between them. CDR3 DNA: TGCAGTGCCGTCGGGACAAAGGGTCTCTATGGCTACACCTTC. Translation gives CSAVGTKGLYGYTF.

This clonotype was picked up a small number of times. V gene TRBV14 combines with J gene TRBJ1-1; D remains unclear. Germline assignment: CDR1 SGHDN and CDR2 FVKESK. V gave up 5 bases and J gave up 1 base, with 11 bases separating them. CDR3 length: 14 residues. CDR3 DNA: TGTGCCAGCAGCTATGGACCGCAGAACACTGAAGCTTTCTTT. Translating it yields CASSYGPQNTEAFF.

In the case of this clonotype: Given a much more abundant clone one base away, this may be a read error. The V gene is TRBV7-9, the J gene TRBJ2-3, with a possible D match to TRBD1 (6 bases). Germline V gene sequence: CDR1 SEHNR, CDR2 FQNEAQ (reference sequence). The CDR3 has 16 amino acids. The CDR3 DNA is TGTGCCAGCAGCTCTCAGGACAGAAAAGGATCAGATACGCGGTATTTT. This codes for CASSSQDRKGSDTRYF. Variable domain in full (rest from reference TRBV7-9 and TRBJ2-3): DTGVSQNPRHKITKRGQNVTFRCDPISEHNRLYWYRQTLGQGPEFLTYFQNEAQLEKSRLLSDRFSAERPKGSFSTLEIQRTEQGDSAMYLCASSSQDRKGSDTRYFGPGTRLTVL.

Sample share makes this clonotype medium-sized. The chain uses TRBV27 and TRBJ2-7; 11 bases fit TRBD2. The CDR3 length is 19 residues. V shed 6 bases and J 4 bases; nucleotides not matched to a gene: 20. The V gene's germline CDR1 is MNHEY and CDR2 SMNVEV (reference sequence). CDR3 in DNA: TGTGCCAGCAGCCCACGGGGACTAGCGGACAGAGGTTCCGGGTACGAGCAGTACTTC. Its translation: CASSPRGLADRGSGYEQYF.

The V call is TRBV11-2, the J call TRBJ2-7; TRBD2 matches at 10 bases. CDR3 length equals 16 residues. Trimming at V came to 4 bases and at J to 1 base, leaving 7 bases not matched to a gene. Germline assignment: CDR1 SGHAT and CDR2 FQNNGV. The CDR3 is CASSSPTSGNSYEQYF. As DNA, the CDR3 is TGTGCCAGCAGCTCCCCCACTAGCGGGAATTCCTACGAGCAGTACTTC.

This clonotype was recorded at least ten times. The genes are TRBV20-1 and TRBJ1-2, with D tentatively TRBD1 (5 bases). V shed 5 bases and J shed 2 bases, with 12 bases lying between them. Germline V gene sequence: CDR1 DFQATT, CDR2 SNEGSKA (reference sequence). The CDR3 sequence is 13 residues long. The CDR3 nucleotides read TGCAGTGCTGCTCTCTCAGGGAACTATGGCTACACCTTC. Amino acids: CSAALSGNYGYTF.

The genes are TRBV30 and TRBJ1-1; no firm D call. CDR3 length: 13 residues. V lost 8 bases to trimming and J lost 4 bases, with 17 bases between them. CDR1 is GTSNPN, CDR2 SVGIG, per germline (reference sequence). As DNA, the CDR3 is TGTGCCCAGCGGGTCCCGAAGGGCACTGAAGCTTTCTTT. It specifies CAQRVPKGTEAFF.

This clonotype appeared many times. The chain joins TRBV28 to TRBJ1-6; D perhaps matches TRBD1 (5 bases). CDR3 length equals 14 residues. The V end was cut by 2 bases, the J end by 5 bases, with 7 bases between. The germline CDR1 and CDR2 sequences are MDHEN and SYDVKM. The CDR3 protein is CASSLQGHNSPLHF. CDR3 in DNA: TGTGCCAGCAGTTTACAGGGCCATAATTCACCCCTCCACTTT. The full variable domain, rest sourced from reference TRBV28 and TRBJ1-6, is DVKVTQSSRYLVKRTGEKVFLECVQDMDHENMFWYRQDPGLGLRLIYFSYDVKMKEKGDIPEGYSVSREKKERFSLILESASTNQTSMYLCASSLQGHNSPLHFGNGTRLTVT.

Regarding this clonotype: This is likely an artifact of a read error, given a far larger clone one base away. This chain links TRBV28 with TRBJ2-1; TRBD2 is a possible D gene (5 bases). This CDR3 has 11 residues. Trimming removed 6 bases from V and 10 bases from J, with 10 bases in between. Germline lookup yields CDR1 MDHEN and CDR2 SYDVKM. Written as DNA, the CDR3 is TGTGCCAGCAGAGGAGGAGCCGAGCAGTTCTTC. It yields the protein CASRGGAEQFF.

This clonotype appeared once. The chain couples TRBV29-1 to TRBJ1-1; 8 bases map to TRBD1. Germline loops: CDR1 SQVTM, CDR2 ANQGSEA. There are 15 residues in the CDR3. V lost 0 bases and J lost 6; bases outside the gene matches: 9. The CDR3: CSVEEIGRGLSEAFF. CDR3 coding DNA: TGCAGCGTTGAAGAAATTGGCAGGGGGCTTTCTGAAGCTTTCTTT.

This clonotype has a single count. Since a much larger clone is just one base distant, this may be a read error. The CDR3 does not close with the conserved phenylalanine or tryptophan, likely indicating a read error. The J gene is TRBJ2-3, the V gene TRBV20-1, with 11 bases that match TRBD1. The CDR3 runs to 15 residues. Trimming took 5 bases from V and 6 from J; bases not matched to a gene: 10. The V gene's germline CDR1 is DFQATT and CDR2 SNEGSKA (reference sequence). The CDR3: CSAGAGTGGSDTQYL. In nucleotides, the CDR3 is TGCAGTGCTGGCGCCGGGACAGGGGGGAGCGATACGCAGTATTTA.

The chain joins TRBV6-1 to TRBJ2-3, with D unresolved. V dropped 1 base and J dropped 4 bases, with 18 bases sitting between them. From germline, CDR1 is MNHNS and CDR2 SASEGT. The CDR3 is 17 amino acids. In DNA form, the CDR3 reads TGTGCCAGCAGTGAAGAATGGTTCTGGGCCGGGTCAGATACGCAGTATTTT. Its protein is CASSEEWFWAGSDTQYF.

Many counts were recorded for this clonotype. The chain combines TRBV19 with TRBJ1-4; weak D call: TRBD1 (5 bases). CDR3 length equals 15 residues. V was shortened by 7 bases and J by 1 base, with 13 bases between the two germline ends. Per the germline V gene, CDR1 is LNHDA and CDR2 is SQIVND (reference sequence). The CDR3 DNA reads TGTGCCAGTAATCCGGGACGGCGAACTAATGAAAAACTGTTTTTT. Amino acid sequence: CASNPGRRTNEKLFF.

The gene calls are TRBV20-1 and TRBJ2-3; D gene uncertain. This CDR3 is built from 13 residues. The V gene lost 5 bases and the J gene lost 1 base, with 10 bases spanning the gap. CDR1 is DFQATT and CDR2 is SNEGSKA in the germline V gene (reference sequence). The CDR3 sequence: CSAARAGTDTQYF. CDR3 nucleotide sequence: TGCAGTGCTGCTAGGGCTGGCACAGATACGCAGTATTTT.

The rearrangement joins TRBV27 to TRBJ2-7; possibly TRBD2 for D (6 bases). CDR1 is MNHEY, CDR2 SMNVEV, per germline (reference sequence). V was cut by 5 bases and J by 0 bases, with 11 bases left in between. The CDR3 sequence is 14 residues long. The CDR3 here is CASSEGGGSYEQYF. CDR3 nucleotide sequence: TGTGCCAGCAGTGAGGGAGGAGGCTCCTACGAGCAGTACTTC.

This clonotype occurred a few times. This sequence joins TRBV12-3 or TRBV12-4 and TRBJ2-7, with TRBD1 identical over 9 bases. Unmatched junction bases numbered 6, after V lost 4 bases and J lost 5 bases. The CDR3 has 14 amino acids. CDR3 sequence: CASSSWTGDDEQYF. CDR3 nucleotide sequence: TGTGCCAGCAGTTCCTGGACAGGGGACGACGAGCAGTACTTC.

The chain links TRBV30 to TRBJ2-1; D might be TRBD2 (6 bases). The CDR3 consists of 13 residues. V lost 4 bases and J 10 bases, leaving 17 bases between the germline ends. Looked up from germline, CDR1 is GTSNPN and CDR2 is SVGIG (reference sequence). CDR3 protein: CAWNSGTSREQFF. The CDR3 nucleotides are TGTGCCTGGAATTCCGGGACTTCGAGGGAGCAGTTCTTC.

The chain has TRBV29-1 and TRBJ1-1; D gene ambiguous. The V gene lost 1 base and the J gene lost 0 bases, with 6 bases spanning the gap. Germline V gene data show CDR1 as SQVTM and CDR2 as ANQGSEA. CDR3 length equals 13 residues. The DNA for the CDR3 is TGCAGCGTTGAAGCCGGGATGAACACTGAAGCTTTCTTT. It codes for CSVEAGMNTEAFF. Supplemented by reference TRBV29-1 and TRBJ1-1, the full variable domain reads SAVISQKPSRDICQRGTSLTIQCQVDSQVTMMFWYRQQPGQSLTLIATANQGSEATYESGFVIDKFPISRPNLTFSTLTVSNMSPEDSSIYLCSVEAGMNTEAFFGQGTRLTVV.

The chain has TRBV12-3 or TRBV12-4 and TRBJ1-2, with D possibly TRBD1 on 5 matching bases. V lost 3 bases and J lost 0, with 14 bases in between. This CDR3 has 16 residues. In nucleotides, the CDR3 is TGTGCCAGCAGTTTGAAAGGTGGGGGAGCTAACTATGGCTACACCTTC. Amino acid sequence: CASSLKGGGANYGYTF.

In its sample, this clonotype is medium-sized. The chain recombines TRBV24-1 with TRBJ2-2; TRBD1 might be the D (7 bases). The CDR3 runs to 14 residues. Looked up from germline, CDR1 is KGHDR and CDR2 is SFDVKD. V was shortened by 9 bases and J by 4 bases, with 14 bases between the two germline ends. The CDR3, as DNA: TGTGCCACCGGAGGAGGGGGCCTCACCGGGGAGCTGTTTTTT. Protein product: CATGGGGLTGELFF.

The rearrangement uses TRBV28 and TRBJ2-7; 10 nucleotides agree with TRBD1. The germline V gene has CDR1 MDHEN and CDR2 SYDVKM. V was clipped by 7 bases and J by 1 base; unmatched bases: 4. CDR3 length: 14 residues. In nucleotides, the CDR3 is TGTGCCAGCATAGGGACAGGGGATTCCTACGAGCAGTACTTC. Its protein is CASIGTGDSYEQYF.